The rows below give T cell receptor beta chains drawn from one sample of a study of CD8 T cells in ankylosing spondylitis. TCRdb independently ran MiXCR on the 5' RACE reads; one entry per CDR3 protein. The data hold about 800,000 distinct CDR3 sequences, with around 11% observed a single time. Specimen: blood, either unsorted or a sorted T cell fraction (not recorded which). The receptors shown here come from a male donor with ankylosing spondylitis. Each CDR3 is given with its conserved first and last residue. Each record gives: CDR3 protein, CDR3 DNA, J gene, clone size, D gene, V gene, CDR3 length. The D gene is left open where the match is weak. Clone size is not always given. Where it is, it says once, few, many or a class for expanded clones.

CASSYTFLSAKRTTNEKLFF TGTGCCAGCAGTTACACCTTTCTGTCGGCTAAACGGACTACTAATGAAAAACTGTTTTTT TRBJ1-4 few . TRBV6-2/TRBV6-3 20
CSASDRVEQFF TGCAGTGCCAGCGACAGGGTTGAGCAGTTCTTC TRBJ2-1 few TRBD1 TRBV20-1 11
CSGSGGYNEQFF TGCAGTGGGAGCGGGGGCTACAATGAGCAGTTCTTC TRBJ2-1 . TRBD2 TRBV20-1 12
CASSGYTEAFF TGTGCCAGCTCGGGCTACACTGAAGCTTTCTTT TRBJ1-1 many . TRBV2 11
CSVDSLKGARYGYTF TGCAGCGTTGATTCCTTAAAGGGGGCGCGGTATGGCTACACCTTC TRBJ1-2 few TRBD1 TRBV29-1 15
CSAMGQGGSPLHF TGCAGTGCTATGGGACAGGGCGGATCACCCCTCCACTTT TRBJ1-6 many TRBD1 TRBV20-1 13
CASSINTGFSDTQYF TGCGCCAGCAGCATTAATACAGGGTTTTCGGATACGCAGTATTTT TRBJ2-3 few . TRBV5-1 15
CASSPSDRANLQRNTGELFF TGTGCCAGCAGCCCCTCGGACAGGGCAAACCTGCAACGGAACACCGGGGAGCTGTTTTTT TRBJ2-2 once TRBD1 TRBV9 20
CATSDSTGTGGRPYEQYF TGTGCCACCAGTGACTCAACCGGGACAGGGGGCCGACCCTACGAGCAGTACTTC TRBJ2-7 few TRBD1 TRBV24-1 18
CATSAGGRYEQYF TGTGCCACCAGTGCCGGGGGGCGATACGAGCAGTACTTC TRBJ2-7 . . TRBV24-1 13
CSARDSGDTEAFF TGCAGTGCTCGGGACTCAGGGGACACTGAAGCTTTCTTT TRBJ1-1 . . TRBV20-1 13
CASSEGQTTDTQYF TGCGCCAGCAGCGAGGGACAGACCACAGATACGCAGTATTTT TRBJ2-3 few TRBD1 TRBV5-1 14
CSASWGAEDTEAFF TGCAGTGCAAGTTGGGGGGCTGAGGACACTGAAGCTTTCTTT TRBJ1-1 . . TRBV20-1 14
CASSRRGADTEAFF TGTGCCAGCAGTCGCCGGGGGGCTGACACTGAAGCTTTCTTT TRBJ1-1 few . TRBV6-1 14
CSVVSSGDYNEQFF TGCAGCGTTGTGTCGAGCGGTGACTACAATGAGCAGTTCTTC TRBJ2-1 . . TRBV29-1 14
CASSFGIGFNQPQHF TGTGCCAGCAGTTTTGGCATTGGATTCAATCAGCCCCAGCATTTT TRBJ1-5 many . TRBV12-3/TRBV12-4 15
CASSADGGGTGELFF TGTGCCAGCAGCGCAGACGGGGGTGGCACCGGGGAGCTGTTTTTT TRBJ2-2 . . TRBV9 15
CASSVGAQSSYNEQFF TGTGCCAGCAGCGTAGGTGCACAAAGCTCCTACAATGAGCAGTTCTTC TRBJ2-1 . . TRBV9 16
CASTWGTGQRMNTEAFF TGCGCCAGCACATGGGGGACGGGACAAAGGATGAACACTGAAGCTTTCTTT TRBJ1-1 . . TRBV4-3 17
CATSDYREGPDEQFF TGTGCCACCAGTGATTATCGGGAGGGCCCCGATGAGCAGTTCTTC TRBJ2-1 once TRBD2 TRBV24-1 15
CSASRDTLAEAFF TGCAGTGCTAGCCGGGACACTCTCGCTGAAGCTTTCTTT TRBJ1-1 few . TRBV20-1 13
CATSRDQAGIEQYF TGTGCCACCAGCAGAGATCAGGCAGGGATCGAGCAGTACTTC TRBJ2-7 . . TRBV15 14
CASSFLNYNSPLHF TGTGCCAGCAGCTTTTTGAACTATAATTCACCCCTCCACTTT TRBJ1-6 few . TRBV5-6 14
CASSGGSTYEQYF TGTGCCAGCAGCGGGGGGTCGACCTACGAGCAGTACTTC TRBJ2-7 . . TRBV9 13
CASTPEGAGGYGYTF TGTGCCAGCACCCCCGAAGGGGCGGGAGGCTATGGCTACACCTTC TRBJ1-2 few . TRBV7-2 15
CASSRTGDHQPQHF TGTGCCAGCAGCCGTACAGGGGACCATCAGCCCCAGCATTTT TRBJ1-5 . TRBD1 TRBV14 14
CASSLGGPDEKLFF TGTGCCAGCAGCTTGGGGGGGCCTGATGAAAAACTGTTTTTT TRBJ1-4 few . TRBV5-5 14
CASSLVRGVNEKLFF TGTGCCAGCAGCTTAGTCAGGGGAGTGAATGAAAAACTGTTTTTT TRBJ1-4 few . TRBV7-6 15
CASSPGLEGNTIYF TGTGCCAGCTCACCTGGGCTTGAAGGAAACACCATATATTTT TRBJ1-3 . . TRBV18 14
CASSQQDTAGYGYTF TGCGCCAGCAGCCAACAGGACACTGCGGGCTATGGCTACACCTTC TRBJ1-2 . . TRBV4-1 15
CASSADSSYNYGYTF TGTGCCAGCAGCGCCGACAGCTCTTATAACTATGGCTACACCTTC TRBJ1-2 . . TRBV7-2 15
CASSPMAMGGQETQYF TGCGCCAGCAGCCCAATGGCGATGGGCGGACAAGAGACCCAGTACTTC TRBJ2-5 . . TRBV5-1 16
CASRSAGGGETQYF TGTGCCAGCAGATCCGCAGGAGGAGGGGAGACCCAGTACTTC TRBJ2-5 . . TRBV7-9 14
CASSLGLNQETQYF TGTGCCAGCAGCCTAGGACTAAACCAAGAGACCCAGTACTTC TRBJ2-5 many . TRBV5-5 14
CAGGRSPGELFF TGTGCCGGAGGCAGGTCGCCGGGGGAGCTGTTTTTT TRBJ2-2 few . TRBV28 12
CASSLVARVGGYTF TGTGCCAGCAGCTTAGTGGCCAGGGTGGGCGGCTACACCTTC TRBJ1-2 . . TRBV11-2 14
CSVETGNTIYF TGCAGCGTTGAAACTGGAAACACCATATATTTT TRBJ1-3 . . TRBV29-1 11
CASSLASWDTEAFF TGTGCCAGCAGCTTAGCCTCCTGGGACACTGAAGCTTTCTTT TRBJ1-1 many . TRBV7-2 14
CSARDQGRGDLTKPQHF TGCAGTGCTAGAGATCAAGGTCGAGGGGACCTCACGAAGCCCCAGCATTTT TRBJ1-5 few . TRBV20-1 17
CASSYDWARRDTQYF TGTGCCAGCAGTTACGACTGGGCAAGGCGGGATACGCAGTATTTT TRBJ2-3 . . TRBV6-5 15
CSAPDGGWGEKLFF TGCAGTGCTCCGGACGGTGGTTGGGGAGAAAAACTGTTTTTT TRBJ1-4 few . TRBV20-1 14
CASSNQTPGLAGGQNTGELFF TGTGCCAGCAGTAATCAAACCCCGGGACTAGCGGGAGGCCAAAACACCGGGGAGCTGTTTTTT TRBJ2-2 . TRBD2 TRBV6-2/TRBV6-3 21
CASSLRGGSYEQYF TGTGCCAGCTCACTTCGGGGGGGTTCATACGAGCAGTACTTC TRBJ2-7 many TRBD2 TRBV18 14